This is a list of T cell receptor beta chains from one sample in a study of shared clonotypes between healthy human individuals. Some clones are missing from TCRdb's copy, which holds only in-frame ones; the method was immunoSEQ multiplex PCR. The table has a few million clones, over 90% seen once; the top ten hold under 0.45%. What was sequenced was naive CD4+ T cells from PBMCs. The receptor source for this set is a man aged 18 to 29 in good health. Some clones in this sample may be carry-over from other donors' samples. CDR3s include the opening cysteine and the closing phenylalanine or tryptophan. The order of the fields is D gene, clone size, J gene, V gene, CDR3 DNA, CDR3 protein. D genes are given only for firm matches. Not every row has a clone size; where given, it reads once, few, many or a size class.

d_gene: NA
abundance: NA
j_gene: TRBJ1-1
v_gene: TRBV30
CDR3nt: TGTGCCTGGACTGGGTGGGAAACTGAAGCTTTCTTT
CDR3aa: CAWTGWETEAFF

d_gene: TRBD1
abundance: NA
j_gene: TRBJ2-5
v_gene: TRBV7-3
CDR3nt: TGTGCCAGCAGCCCGGGACAGAAAGAGACCCAGTACTTC
CDR3aa: CASSPGQKETQYF

d_gene: TRBD1
abundance: NA
j_gene: TRBJ1-5
v_gene: TRBV9
CDR3nt: TGTGCCAGCAGCAAGGACAGGGAGGATCAGCCCCAGCATTTT
CDR3aa: CASSKDREDQPQHF

d_gene: TRBD1
abundance: NA
j_gene: TRBJ2-1
v_gene: TRBV2
CDR3nt: TGTGCCAGCAGCCTGCAGGGGGCCTACAATGAGCAGTTCTTC
CDR3aa: CASSLQGAYNEQFF

d_gene: TRBD2
abundance: NA
j_gene: TRBJ2-3
v_gene: TRBV4-2
CDR3nt: TGTGCCAGCAGTCATGGGGCGGGAGGGACAAATACGCAGTATTTT
CDR3aa: CASSHGAGGTNTQYF

d_gene: TRBD1
abundance: NA
j_gene: TRBJ1-1
v_gene: TRBV27
CDR3nt: TGTGCCAGCAGTTGGGACAGCCTCGGCCTTGAAGCTTTCTTT
CDR3aa: CASSWDSLGLEAFF

d_gene: NA
abundance: NA
j_gene: TRBJ2-7
v_gene: TRBV7-8
CDR3nt: TGTGCCAGCAGCTTATGGGACGCCAAGTCCTACGAGCAGTACTTC
CDR3aa: CASSLWDAKSYEQYF

d_gene: NA
abundance: once
j_gene: TRBJ1-4
v_gene: TRBV18
CDR3nt: TGTGCCAGCTCACTCTCACAGGGCCCCACTAATGAAAAACTGTTTTTT
CDR3aa: CASSLSQGPTNEKLFF

d_gene: NA
abundance: NA
j_gene: TRBJ1-4
v_gene: TRBV28
CDR3nt: TGTGCCAGCAGTAATGGGGCGGAAGGGAATGAAAAACTGTTTTTT
CDR3aa: CASSNGAEGNEKLFF

d_gene: TRBD1
abundance: NA
j_gene: TRBJ1-2
v_gene: TRBV5-1
CDR3nt: TGCGCCAGCAGCTTGTCGGGGACAGGGAGGGCTAACTATGGCTACACCTTC
CDR3aa: CASSLSGTGRANYGYTF

d_gene: TRBD2
abundance: NA
j_gene: TRBJ2-3
v_gene: TRBV5-4
CDR3nt: TGTGCCAGCAGCGACGTAGCGGGAGAGACAGATACGCAGTATTTT
CDR3aa: CASSDVAGETDTQYF

d_gene: NA
abundance: once
j_gene: TRBJ1-3
v_gene: TRBV29-1
CDR3nt: TGCAGCGCACGGGCAAGAAACACCATATATTTT
CDR3aa: CSARARNTIYF

d_gene: NA
abundance: NA
j_gene: TRBJ1-6
v_gene: TRBV7-6
CDR3nt: TGTGCCACCAGCCAGGAAGTAGCTTCACCCCTCCACTTT
CDR3aa: CATSQEVASPLHF

d_gene: NA
abundance: NA
j_gene: TRBJ2-1
v_gene: TRBV4-1
CDR3nt: TGCGCCAGCAGCCAAGATGTAACGCGGACGGCTTACAATGAGCAGTTCTTC
CDR3aa: CASSQDVTRTAYNEQFF

d_gene: NA
abundance: NA
j_gene: TRBJ1-4
v_gene: TRBV28
CDR3nt: TGTGCCAGCAGTCCCCATGATGGGACCCCACCGGAGGAAAAACTGTTTTTT
CDR3aa: CASSPHDGTPPEEKLFF

d_gene: TRBD2
abundance: NA
j_gene: TRBJ2-1
v_gene: TRBV14
CDR3nt: TGTGCCAGCAGCCCCTTTGCGGGAGGGTACAATGAGCAGTTCTTC
CDR3aa: CASSPFAGGYNEQFF

d_gene: NA
abundance: NA
j_gene: TRBJ2-1
v_gene: TRBV11-3
CDR3nt: TGTGCCAGCAGCTTAACCCGACACCACAATGAGCAGTTCTTC
CDR3aa: CASSLTRHHNEQFF

d_gene: NA
abundance: NA
j_gene: TRBJ1-2
v_gene: TRBV6-1
CDR3nt: TGTGCCAGCAGAGAGAGTGGGTTCTATGGCTACACCTTC
CDR3aa: CASRESGFYGYTF

d_gene: NA
abundance: NA
j_gene: TRBJ1-1
v_gene: TRBV10-1
CDR3nt: TGCGCCAGCAGTGAATCTCTATCCATGAACACTGAAGCTTTCTTT
CDR3aa: CASSESLSMNTEAFF

d_gene: NA
abundance: NA
j_gene: TRBJ2-7
v_gene: TRBV20-1
CDR3nt: TGCAGTGCTGGGCCTGGCTACGAGCAGTACTTC
CDR3aa: CSAGPGYEQYF

d_gene: TRBD1
abundance: once
j_gene: TRBJ1-2
v_gene: TRBV6-6
CDR3nt: TGTGCCAGCCTTATCCTTGGCAGGGGGCACTCTGGCTACACCTTC
CDR3aa: CASLILGRGHSGYTF

d_gene: NA
abundance: NA
j_gene: TRBJ2-3
v_gene: TRBV5-8
CDR3nt: TGTGCCAGCAGCTTGGTAGTGGGGCTCCCGGCCCACACAGATACGCAGTATTTT
CDR3aa: CASSLVVGLPAHTDTQYF

d_gene: NA
abundance: NA
j_gene: TRBJ2-3
v_gene: TRBV7-3
CDR3nt: TGTGCCAGCAGCTTACGCGGGATCGGCGCAGATACGCAGTATTTT
CDR3aa: CASSLRGIGADTQYF

d_gene: NA
abundance: NA
j_gene: TRBJ2-3
v_gene: TRBV11-2
CDR3nt: TGTGCCAGCAGCTTTCCGGGGATCACAGATACGCAGTATTTT
CDR3aa: CASSFPGITDTQYF

d_gene: NA
abundance: once
j_gene: TRBJ1-5
v_gene: TRBV30
CDR3nt: TGTGCCTGGAGCCCGGGACCAAATCAGCCCCAGCATTTT
CDR3aa: CAWSPGPNQPQHF

d_gene: NA
abundance: NA
j_gene: TRBJ1-4
v_gene: TRBV7-9
CDR3nt: TGTGCCAGCAGCCGGGCATCTCCAAATGAAAAACTGTTTTTT
CDR3aa: CASSRASPNEKLFF

d_gene: TRBD1
abundance: NA
j_gene: TRBJ2-6
v_gene: TRBV18
CDR3nt: TGTGCCAGCTCACCGTCGAACCAGGGGGCTGGGGCCAACGTCCTGACTTTC
CDR3aa: CASSPSNQGAGANVLTF

d_gene: NA
abundance: NA
j_gene: TRBJ2-3
v_gene: TRBV7-2
CDR3nt: TGTGCCAGCAGCTTCTTCGGCAGCCGCACAGATACGCAGTATTTT
CDR3aa: CASSFFGSRTDTQYF

d_gene: NA
abundance: NA
j_gene: TRBJ2-7
v_gene: TRBV27
CDR3nt: TGTGCCAGCAGTTTTTTCCCGGGCAGGCTCCACGAGCAGTACTTC
CDR3aa: CASSFFPGRLHEQYF

d_gene: NA
abundance: once
j_gene: TRBJ1-1
v_gene: TRBV5-1
CDR3nt: TGCGCCAGCAGGTCCATGGTGGGGGACACTGAAGCTTTCTTT
CDR3aa: CASRSMVGDTEAFF

d_gene: NA
abundance: NA
j_gene: TRBJ1-2
v_gene: TRBV19
CDR3nt: TGTGCCAGTACCCGGGTGGGGGGCGGCTATGGCTACACCTTC
CDR3aa: CASTRVGGGYGYTF

d_gene: NA
abundance: NA
j_gene: TRBJ2-3
v_gene: TRBV18
CDR3nt: TGTGCCAGCTCACCTCCCGGACTCGATGACACAGATACGCAGTATTTT
CDR3aa: CASSPPGLDDTDTQYF

d_gene: NA
abundance: NA
j_gene: TRBJ2-7
v_gene: TRBV5-4
CDR3nt: TGTGCCAGCAGCAGTGACCTCTCTCAAAGTGAGTACGAGCAGTACTTC
CDR3aa: CASSSDLSQSEYEQYF

d_gene: NA
abundance: NA
j_gene: TRBJ1-1
v_gene: TRBV5-4
CDR3nt: TGTGCCAGCAGCACGGGACAGAACACTGAAGCTTTCTTT
CDR3aa: CASSTGQNTEAFF

d_gene: NA
abundance: NA
j_gene: TRBJ2-5
v_gene: TRBV6-1
CDR3nt: TGTGCCAGCAGTGAAGGGGGGTCCCTAGAGACCCAGTACTTC
CDR3aa: CASSEGGSLETQYF

d_gene: NA
abundance: NA
j_gene: TRBJ1-3
v_gene: TRBV5-1
CDR3nt: TGCGCCAGCAGCGCACCAGACTCTGGAAACACCATATATTTT
CDR3aa: CASSAPDSGNTIYF

d_gene: NA
abundance: once
j_gene: TRBJ2-2
v_gene: TRBV7-2
CDR3nt: TGTGCCAGCAGCCCGACTAGTTCCGGGGAGCTGTTTTTT
CDR3aa: CASSPTSSGELFF

d_gene: NA
abundance: few
j_gene: TRBJ2-2
v_gene: TRBV7-7
CDR3nt: TGTGCCAGCAGCGTGAAGGCTGGCACCGGGGAGCTGTTTTTT
CDR3aa: CASSVKAGTGELFF

d_gene: TRBD1
abundance: NA
j_gene: TRBJ1-2
v_gene: TRBV28
CDR3nt: TGTGCCAGCCTCCCCTCGGGACAGCTTATTGACTACACCTTC
CDR3aa: CASLPSGQLIDYTF

d_gene: NA
abundance: NA
j_gene: TRBJ2-3
v_gene: TRBV27
CDR3nt: TGTGCCAGCAGTTCCCCGGCAGCAAAGAGGGCAGATACGCAGTATTTT
CDR3aa: CASSSPAAKRADTQYF

d_gene: NA
abundance: NA
j_gene: TRBJ1-1
v_gene: TRBV19
CDR3nt: TGTGCCAGTAGCACCGCTGGAGGAGACACTGAAGCTTTCTTT
CDR3aa: CASSTAGGDTEAFF

d_gene: NA
abundance: NA
j_gene: TRBJ1-1
v_gene: TRBV5-1
CDR3nt: TGCGCCAGCAGCTTGGAAGACACTGAAGCTTTCTTT
CDR3aa: CASSLEDTEAFF

d_gene: NA
abundance: NA
j_gene: TRBJ1-2
v_gene: TRBV18
CDR3nt: TGTGCCAGCTCACCGACGGACAGTTCTAACTATGGCTACACCTTC
CDR3aa: CASSPTDSSNYGYTF

d_gene: NA
abundance: few
j_gene: TRBJ1-2
v_gene: TRBV5-6
CDR3nt: TGTGCCAGCAGCTTTGGGGAGTCCCATGGCTACACCTTC
CDR3aa: CASSFGESHGYTF

d_gene: TRBD2
abundance: NA
j_gene: TRBJ2-1
v_gene: TRBV29-1
CDR3nt: TGCAGCGTTGAGGGTGGACTAGCGGGAGTATCCTACAATGAGCAGTTCTTC
CDR3aa: CSVEGGLAGVSYNEQFF

d_gene: TRBD1
abundance: NA
j_gene: TRBJ1-2
v_gene: TRBV6-1
CDR3nt: TGTGCCAGCACCACAGGGGGGTTCAGTGGCTACACCTTC
CDR3aa: CASTTGGFSGYTF

d_gene: NA
abundance: NA
j_gene: TRBJ1-3
v_gene: TRBV7-2
CDR3nt: TGTGCCAGCAGCCCGGGGACTAACTCTGGAAACACCATATATTTT
CDR3aa: CASSPGTNSGNTIYF

d_gene: TRBD1
abundance: NA
j_gene: TRBJ1-2
v_gene: TRBV4-1
CDR3nt: TGCGCCAGCAGCCAAAGGGGGGACAGGGAAAGAAGTTATGGCTACACCTTC
CDR3aa: CASSQRGDRERSYGYTF

d_gene: NA
abundance: NA
j_gene: TRBJ2-5
v_gene: TRBV7-9
CDR3nt: TGTGCCAGCAGCAGGGCAGGGATGGAGACCCAGTACTTC
CDR3aa: CASSRAGMETQYF

d_gene: NA
abundance: NA
j_gene: TRBJ2-3
v_gene: TRBV7-7
CDR3nt: TGTGCCAGCAGCATGGACATTACCACAGATACGCAGTATTTT
CDR3aa: CASSMDITTDTQYF

d_gene: TRBD1
abundance: NA
j_gene: TRBJ2-1
v_gene: TRBV11-3
CDR3nt: TGTGCCAGCAGCTCATCGGGACAGGGACCTTCATGGCAGTTCTTC
CDR3aa: CASSSSGQGPSWQFF

d_gene: NA
abundance: NA
j_gene: TRBJ1-1
v_gene: TRBV29-1
CDR3nt: TGCAGCGTTGCCTCTGTTGGGGGCACTGAAGCTTTCTTT
CDR3aa: CSVASVGGTEAFF

d_gene: TRBD2
abundance: NA
j_gene: TRBJ2-3
v_gene: TRBV5-1
CDR3nt: TGCGCCAGCAGCCGCGGTTCTAGCGGGACTAGCACAGATACGCAGTATTTT
CDR3aa: CASSRGSSGTSTDTQYF

d_gene: TRBD2
abundance: NA
j_gene: TRBJ2-3
v_gene: TRBV6-6
CDR3nt: TGTGCCAGCAGCAGACTAGCGGGAGGGCTTGTAGATACGCAGTATTTT
CDR3aa: CASSRLAGGLVDTQYF